Each of the 12 T cell receptor beta chains below was sequenced from the same sample in a study of post-analysis software for immune sequencing data. Findings of the study overall: With TRBV5-6, TRBV5-1 and TRBV20-1 included, 4 to 6 TRBV segments were more frequent in patients than in controls.

These receptors have no known antigen. TCR beta cDNA libraries had unique molecular identifiers. Using its own MiXCR run on the PCR reads, TCRdb lists one record per CDR3 protein. The table includes some 450,000 distinct CDR3 sequences, roughly 45% detected once. The sample comprised blood. These receptors originate from a girl aged 5 to 17 with multiple sclerosis.

CDR3 bases: TGCAGCGTTGAAGTGGACTCCTACGAGCAGTACTTC. It is translated as CSVEVDSYEQYF. V usage is TRBV29-1 and J usage is TRBJ2-7, with D unclear. This CDR3 has 12 residues. The germline V and J ends were trimmed by 1 base and 0 bases, with 4 bases remaining between them. CDR1 is SQVTM and CDR2 is ANQGSEA in the germline V gene.

The chain has TRBV12-3 or TRBV12-4 and TRBJ2-3; 9 bases line up with TRBD1. J gave up 0 bases and V 5 bases, and 3 bases lay outside the gene matches. The CDR3 loop spans 15 amino acids. CDR3 in amino acids: CASSRDRASTDTQYF. The CDR3 DNA is TGTGCCAGCAGTCGGGACAGGGCAAGCACAGATACGCAGTATTTT.

V and J are TRBV5-5 and TRBJ2-7; D is perhaps TRBD2 (5 bases). CDR3 length: 14 residues. The V end lost 0 bases, the J end lost 3 bases, and 10 bases lay between the germline ends. CDR1 and CDR2 (germline): SGHKS, YYEKEE (reference sequence). The CDR3: CASSLASSLYEQYF. The CDR3 DNA reads TGTGCCAGCAGCTTGGCGTCTAGCCTCTACGAGCAGTACTTC.

The genes are TRBV5-1 and TRBJ2-1; 11 bases are a match to TRBD2. CDR3 length: 18 amino acids. The germline V gene encodes CDR1 SGHRS and CDR2 YFSETQ. The V segment lost 5 bases and the J segment 4 bases; nucleotides outside the gene matches: 14. This chain's CDR3 is CASRALAGAPSQYNEQFF. Written as DNA, the CDR3 is TGCGCCAGCAGGGCACTAGCGGGAGCTCCCTCTCAGTACAATGAGCAGTTCTTC.

This sequence joins TRBV28 and TRBJ2-5, with D hard to call. CDR1 and CDR2 (germline): MDHEN, SYDVKM. V shed 3 bases and J shed 6 bases, with 11 bases lying between them. The CDR3 is made up of 13 amino acids. The CDR3 DNA is TGTGCCAGCAGTTTCCCCCCTGAAAAGACCCAGTACTTC. As protein: CASSFPPEKTQYF.

V usage is TRBV5-6 and J usage is TRBJ2-7; perhaps D is TRBD1 or TRBD2 (5 bases each). V was cut by 4 bases and J by 6 bases, with 14 bases left in between. Germline V CDR1 and CDR2: SGHDT, YYEEEE. This CDR3 has 13 residues. The DNA of the CDR3 is TGTGCCAGCAGCATAAATGTGAGGGGCGAGCAGTACTTC. Amino acid sequence: CASSINVRGEQYF.

The gene calls are TRBV9 and TRBJ2-3; D gene unclear. Germline lookup yields CDR1 SGDLS and CDR2 YYNGEE. This CDR3 spans 13 amino acids. The ends were cut back, 0 bases at V and 3 bases at J, with 5 bases in the middle. The CDR3 loop reads CASSVGLTDTQYF. The DNA of the CDR3 is TGTGCCAGCAGCGTAGGGTTGACAGATACGCAGTATTTT.

The chain is built from TRBV29-1 and TRBJ2-1, with D perhaps matching TRBD1 or TRBD2 (5 bases each). Trimming pared 4 bases from V and 1 base from J, leaving 8 bases between. From germline, CDR1 is SQVTM and CDR2 ANQGSEA. The CDR3 is 13 residues long. As DNA, the CDR3 is TGCAGCGTTGCCAGGGAGTCCTACAATGAGCAGTTCTTC. It translates to CSVARESYNEQFF.

The rearrangement links TRBV7-9 to TRBJ2-7; possible D gene TRBD2, 5 bases. Trimming left V 2 bases short and J 5 bases short, with 13 bases between. CDR3 length equals 14 residues. The germline CDR1 and CDR2 sequences are SEHNR and FQNEAQ (reference sequence). DNA of the CDR3: TGTGCCAGCAGCTTATTTGTGGGAGTTGACGAGCAGTACTTC. Its translation is CASSLFVGVDEQYF.

This chain connects TRBV3-1 to TRBJ2-4; TRBD1 is a possible D gene (5 bases). Trimming cost V 0 bases and J 6 bases, with 9 bases left between them. The CDR3 runs 14 residues. Per germline, CDR1 LGHDT and CDR2 YNNKEL (reference sequence). Here the CDR3 reads CASSQDSDRNIQYF. CDR3 DNA sequence: TGTGCCAGCAGCCAAGACAGCGACAGAAACATTCAGTACTTC.

V and J are TRBV11-2 and TRBJ2-7; 9 bases line up with TRBD2. This CDR3 is 15 amino acids long. Germline V gives CDR1 SGHAT, CDR2 FQNNGV. Trimming removed 5 bases from V and 0 bases from J; junction bases left unmatched: 5. The CDR3 DNA is TGTGCCAGCAGCGTCTTAGCGGGAGTCTCCTACGAGCAGTACTTC. It yields the protein CASSVLAGVSYEQYF.

V gene TRBV30 combines with J gene TRBJ2-1; D unresolved. CDR3 length: 11 amino acids. Per the germline V gene, CDR1 is GTSNPN and CDR2 is SVGIG (reference sequence). Deletions cut 4 bases from V and 6 bases from J, with 7 bases between. The CDR3 spells CAWKGPNEQFF. The CDR3 region has the DNA TGTGCCTGGAAAGGGCCCAATGAGCAGTTCTTC.